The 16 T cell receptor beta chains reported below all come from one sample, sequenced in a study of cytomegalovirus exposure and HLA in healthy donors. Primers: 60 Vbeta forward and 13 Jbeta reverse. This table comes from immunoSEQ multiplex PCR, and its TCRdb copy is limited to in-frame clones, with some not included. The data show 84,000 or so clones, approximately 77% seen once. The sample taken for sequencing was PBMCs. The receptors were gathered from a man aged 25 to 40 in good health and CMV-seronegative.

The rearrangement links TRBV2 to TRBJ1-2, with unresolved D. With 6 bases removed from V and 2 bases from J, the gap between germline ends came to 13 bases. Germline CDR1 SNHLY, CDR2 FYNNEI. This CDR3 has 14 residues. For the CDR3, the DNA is TGTGCCAGCAGACTTACCGATTTGAACTATGGCTACACCTTC. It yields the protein CASRLTDLNYGYTF.

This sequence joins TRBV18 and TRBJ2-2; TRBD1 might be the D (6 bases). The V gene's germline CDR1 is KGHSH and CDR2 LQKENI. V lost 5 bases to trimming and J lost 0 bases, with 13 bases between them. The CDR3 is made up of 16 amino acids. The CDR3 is CASSSGTPSNTGELFF. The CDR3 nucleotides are TGTGCCAGCTCATCCGGGACACCTTCGAACACCGGGGAGCTGTTTTTT.

The CDR3 sequence is CASSEGQGGNTEAFF. The CDR3 DNA reads TGTGCCAGCAGCGAGGGGCAGGGGGGCAACACTGAAGCTTTCTTT. V usage is TRBV9 and J usage is TRBJ1-1; 7 bases are shared with TRBD1. J gave up 2 bases and V 3 bases, and 7 bases lay outside the gene matches. CDR1 and CDR2 (germline): SGDLS, YYNGEE. This CDR3 spans 15 amino acids.

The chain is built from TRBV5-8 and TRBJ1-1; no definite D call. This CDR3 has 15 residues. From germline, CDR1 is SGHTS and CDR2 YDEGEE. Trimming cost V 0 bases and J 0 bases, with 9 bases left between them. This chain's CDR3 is CASSLGGSVNTEAFF. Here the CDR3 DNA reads TGTGCCAGCAGCTTGGGAGGAAGTGTGAACACTGAAGCTTTCTTT.

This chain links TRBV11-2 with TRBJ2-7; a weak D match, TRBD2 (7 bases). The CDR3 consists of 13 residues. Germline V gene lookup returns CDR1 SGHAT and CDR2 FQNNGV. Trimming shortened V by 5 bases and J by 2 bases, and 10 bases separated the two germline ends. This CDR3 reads CASSEGGPYEQYF. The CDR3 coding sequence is TGTGCCAGCAGCGAGGGGGGGCCCTACGAGCAGTACTTC.

The CDR3 here is CASSQEGGTGWYEQYF. CDR3 bases: TGCGCCAGCAGCCAAGAGGGGGGGACAGGGTGGTACGAGCAGTACTTC. The chain is built from TRBV4-1 and TRBJ2-7; TRBD1 aligns across 9 bases. The CDR3 loop spans 16 amino acids. Germline CDR1 MGHRA, CDR2 YSYEKL. V lost 0 bases and J lost 4; bases outside the gene matches: 7.

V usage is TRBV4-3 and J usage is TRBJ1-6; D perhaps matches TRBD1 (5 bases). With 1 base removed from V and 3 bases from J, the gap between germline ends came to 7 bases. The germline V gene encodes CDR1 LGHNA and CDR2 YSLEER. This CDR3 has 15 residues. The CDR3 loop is CASSQGQLYNSPLHF. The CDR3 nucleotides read TGCGCCAGCAGCCAAGGACAGCTCTATAATTCACCCCTCCACTTT.

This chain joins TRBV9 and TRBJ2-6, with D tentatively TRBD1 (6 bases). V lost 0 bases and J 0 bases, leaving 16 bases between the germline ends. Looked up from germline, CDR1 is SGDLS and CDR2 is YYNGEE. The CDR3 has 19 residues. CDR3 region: CASSVDNGGRLSGANVLTF. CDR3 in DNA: TGTGCCAGCAGCGTAGATAATGGGGGCCGTCTCTCTGGGGCCAACGTCCTGACTTTC.

The CDR3 here is CASSWANEQYF. The CDR3 DNA sequence: TGTGCCAGCAGCTGGGCCAACGAGCAGTACTTC. V usage is TRBV5-8 and J usage is TRBJ2-7; D ambiguous. The CDR3 spans 11 residues. Between the trimmed V and J ends, which lost 3 bases and 5 bases, there was a span of 6 bases. Germline V lookup: CDR1 SGHTS, CDR2 YDEGEE.

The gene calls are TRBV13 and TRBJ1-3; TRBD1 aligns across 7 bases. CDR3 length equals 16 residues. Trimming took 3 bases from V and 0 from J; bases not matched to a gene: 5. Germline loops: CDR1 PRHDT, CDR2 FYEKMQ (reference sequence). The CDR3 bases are TGTGCCAGCAGCTTGGGACAGCCGAGCTCTGGAAACACCATATATTTT. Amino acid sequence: CASSLGQPSSGNTIYF. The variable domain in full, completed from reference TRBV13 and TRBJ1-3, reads AAGVIQSPRHLIKEKRETATLKCYPIPRHDTVYWYQQGPGQDPQFLISFYEKMQSDKGSIPDRFSAQQFSDYHSELNMSSLELGDSALYFCASSLGQPSSGNTIYFGEGSWLTVV.

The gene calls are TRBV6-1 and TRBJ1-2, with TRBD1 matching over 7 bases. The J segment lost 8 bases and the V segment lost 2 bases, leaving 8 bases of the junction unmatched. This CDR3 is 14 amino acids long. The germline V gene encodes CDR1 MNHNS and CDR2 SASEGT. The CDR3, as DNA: TGTGCCAGCAGTGAAAAGAACAGGGGCTTGGGCTACACCTTC. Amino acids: CASSEKNRGLGYTF.

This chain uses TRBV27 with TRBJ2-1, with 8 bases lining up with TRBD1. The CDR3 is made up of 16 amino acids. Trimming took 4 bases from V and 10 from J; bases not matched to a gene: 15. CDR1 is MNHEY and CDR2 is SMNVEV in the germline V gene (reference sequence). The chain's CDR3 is CASSSWSTGVTSEQFF. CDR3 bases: TGTGCCAGCAGTTCTTGGTCGACAGGGGTCACGTCAGAGCAGTTCTTC.

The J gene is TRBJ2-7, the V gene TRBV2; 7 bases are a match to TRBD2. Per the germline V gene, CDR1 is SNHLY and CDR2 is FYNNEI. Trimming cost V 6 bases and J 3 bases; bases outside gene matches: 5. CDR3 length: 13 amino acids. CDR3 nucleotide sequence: TGTGCCAGCAGGGTCGGACTAGACTACGAGCAGTACTTC. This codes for CASRVGLDYEQYF. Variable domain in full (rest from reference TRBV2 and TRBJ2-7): EPEVTQTPSHQVTQMGQEVILRCVPISNHLYFYWYRQILGQKVEFLVSFYNNEISEKSEIFDDQFSVERPDGSNFTLKIRSTKLEDSAMYFCASRVGLDYEQYFGPGTRLTVT.

DNA of the CDR3: TGCGCCAGCAGCCAAGAGAGGGAGGACGTACATGGCTACACCTTC. Its protein is CASSQEREDVHGYTF. This chain connects TRBV4-1 to TRBJ1-2; D is unclear. V lost 0 bases to trimming and J lost 6 bases, with 14 bases between them. The CDR3 spans 15 residues. The germline V gene encodes CDR1 MGHRA and CDR2 YSYEKL.

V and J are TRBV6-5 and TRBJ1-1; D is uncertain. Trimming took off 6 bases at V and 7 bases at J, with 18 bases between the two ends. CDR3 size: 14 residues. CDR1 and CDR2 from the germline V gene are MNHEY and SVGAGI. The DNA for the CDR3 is TGTGCCAGCAGAGGCGAGGGATCCCCGAGTGAAGCTTTCTTT. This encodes CASRGEGSPSEAFF.

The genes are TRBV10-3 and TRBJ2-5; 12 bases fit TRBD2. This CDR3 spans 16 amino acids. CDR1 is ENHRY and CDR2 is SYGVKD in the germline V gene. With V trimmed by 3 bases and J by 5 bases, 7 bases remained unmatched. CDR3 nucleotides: TGTGCCATCAGTGACCGACTAGCGGGAGTAGGGGAGACCCAGTACTTC. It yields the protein CAISDRLAGVGETQYF.